These 15 T cell receptor beta chains were all obtained from the same sample, sequenced in a study of T cell responses to AZD1222 COVID-19 vaccine (dated by TCRdb to about 2021). The meaning of the sample's time point label: baseline before first vaccination. The method was the immunoSEQ multiplex PCR assay. As stored in TCRdb, this immuneACCESS dataset retains in-frame rearrangements with V and J assigned. A fraction of the clones does not appear; measured against another copy, unresolved V genes explain less than half of the discrepancy, and the remainder lacks a known reason. The sample records fewer than 130,000 clones, 70% to 90% of which are singletons. The ten most abundant clones make up 3.2% of the sample. Material: peripheral blood, obtained on day 0 of AZD1222 vaccination. Receptor source: an adult in good health.

The genes are TRBV29-1 and TRBJ1-3; D may be TRBD1 (6 bases). Germline V gene sequence: CDR1 SQVTM, CDR2 ANQGSEA. V was shortened by 7 bases and J by 1 base, with 11 bases between the two germline ends. The length of the CDR3 is 13 residues. The CDR3 sequence: CSDPGESGNTIYF. CDR3 nucleotide sequence: TGCAGCGATCCAGGGGAGTCTGGAAACACCATATATTTT.

The rearrangement links TRBV6-1 to TRBJ1-5; TRBD1 matches at 7 bases. Germline V CDR1 and CDR2: MNHNS, SASEGT. Trimming took 2 bases from V and 7 from J; bases not matched to a gene: 5. This CDR3 has 14 amino acids. CDR3 amino acids: CASSESGGRQPQHF. CDR3 DNA sequence: TGTGCCAGCAGTGAATCAGGGGGTCGCCAGCCCCAGCATTTT.

The CDR3 DNA is TGTGCCAGCAGTTACTCGTGGGGGGCAGGCAATCAGCCCCAGCATTTT. It encodes CASSYSWGAGNQPQHF. The chain is built from TRBV6-2 or TRBV6-3 and TRBJ1-5; possibly TRBD1 for D (6 bases). There are 16 residues in the CDR3. Per germline, CDR1 MNHEY and CDR2 SVGEGT. V was clipped by 0 bases and J by 2 bases, with 11 bases between them.

The table lists this clone with a count of one. This sequence joins TRBV5-8 and TRBJ2-7; D possibly corresponds to TRBD1 (6 bases). CDR1 and CDR2 (germline): SGHTS, YDEGEE. This CDR3 has 13 residues. V was trimmed by 2 bases and J by 7 bases, leaving 13 bases between them. In DNA, the CDR3 is TGTGCCAGCAGCTTACAGGGAAGAGGGGAGCAGTACTTC. Translation gives CASSLQGRGEQYF.

This clone was counted a single time. CDR3 in DNA: TGTGCCAGCAGTGAAGCGGAACAGATCTACGAGCAGTACTTC. It codes for CASSEAEQIYEQYF. V gene TRBV6-1 combines with J gene TRBJ2-7; D not certain. The CDR3 is made up of 14 amino acids. The V gene's germline CDR1 is MNHNS and CDR2 SASEGT. The V end was cut by 0 bases, the J end by 3 bases, with 9 bases between.

The chain employs TRBV3-1 (or the pseudogene TRBV3-2) and TRBJ1-2, with 12 bases aligning to TRBD1. V shed 0 bases, J shed 8 bases, and the junction held 10 bases outside the gene matches. The germline CDR1 and CDR2 sequences are LGHDT and YNNKEL (reference sequence). CDR3 length: 17 amino acids. The CDR3 DNA reads as TGTGCCAGCAGCCAAGAGAGGTCGGGACAGGGGGCACAAGGCTACACCTTC. This translates into CASSQERSGQGAQGYTF.

The CDR3 protein is CASSPSDGSYEQYF. The DNA for the CDR3 is TGTGCCAGCAGTCCCTCGGACGGATCCTACGAGCAGTACTTC. The rearrangement joins TRBV28 to TRBJ2-7; no reliable D call. Germline CDR1 MDHEN, CDR2 SYDVKM. This CDR3 comprises 14 residues. V lost 5 bases and J 1 base, leaving 12 bases between the germline ends.

This chain links TRBV10-3 with TRBJ2-2; D is possibly TRBD1 or TRBD2 (5 bases each). Germline V lookup: CDR1 ENHRY, CDR2 SYGVKD. V lost 3 bases, J lost 5 bases, and 13 bases lay in between. CDR3 size: 15 residues. The CDR3 DNA reads TGTGCCATCAGTGAACCCGGGACCGTGACCGGGGAGCTGTTTTTT. Translating gives CAISEPGTVTGELFF.

The chain is built from TRBV28 and TRBJ2-2; unclear D gene. The CDR3 spans 14 residues. V dropped 6 bases and J dropped 0 bases, with 8 bases sitting between them. CDR1 and CDR2 from the germline V gene are MDHEN and SYDVKM. The CDR3 sequence is CASRRQPNTGELFF. The CDR3 bases are TGTGCCAGCAGGCGGCAGCCGAACACCGGGGAGCTGTTTTTT.

The V call is TRBV7-3, the J call TRBJ1-1; possible D gene TRBD1, 5 bases. Germline V gene data show CDR1 as SGHTA and CDR2 as FQGTGA. There are 16 residues in the CDR3. The ends were cut back, 4 bases at V and 1 base at J, with 16 bases in the middle. CDR3 sequence: CASSSGDPPGNTEAFF. As DNA, the CDR3 is TGTGCCAGCAGCTCCGGGGACCCCCCGGGGAACACTGAAGCTTTCTTT.

The rearrangement joins TRBV9 to TRBJ2-3; D is undetermined. In germline, CDR1 is SGDLS, CDR2 YYNGEE. This CDR3 has 14 residues. The ends were cut back, 0 bases at V and 2 bases at J, with 7 bases in the middle. The CDR3 DNA reads as TGTGCCAGCAGCGTAGGGGGTTTCACAGATACGCAGTATTTT. Translated, it gives CASSVGGFTDTQYF.

This rearrangement joins TRBV5-1 to TRBJ1-1; D gene ambiguous. V gave up 6 bases and J gave up 1 base, with 10 bases separating them. The CDR3 totals 13 residues. Germline lookup yields CDR1 SGHRS and CDR2 YFSETQ. The CDR3 region has the DNA TGCGCCAGCAAACGAGAGAGGAACACTGAAGCTTTCTTT. It yields the protein CASKRERNTEAFF.

The genes are TRBV2 and TRBJ1-5, with no clear D. This CDR3 is 14 amino acids long. Trimming left V 3 bases short and J 3 bases short, with 9 bases between. CDR1 is SNHLY and CDR2 is FYNNEI in the germline V gene. The CDR3 loop reads CASSDGRSNQPQHF. In DNA, the CDR3 is TGTGCCAGCAGTGACGGACGCTCCAATCAGCCCCAGCATTTT.

This clone was seen only once. The rearrangement links TRBV29-1 to TRBJ2-3; 14 bases align to TRBD2. The CDR3 covers 15 residues. J was trimmed by 3 bases and V by 4 bases; bases with no gene match: 3. CDR1 is SQVTM, CDR2 ANQGSEA, per germline. The CDR3 here is CSVARLAGGTDTQYF. Written as DNA, the CDR3 is TGCAGCGTTGCCCGACTAGCGGGAGGGACAGATACGCAGTATTTT.

The chain employs TRBV6-5 and TRBJ1-5; D is possibly TRBD1 (6 bases). Germline loops: CDR1 MNHEY, CDR2 SVGAGI. The V end was cut by 6 bases, the J end by 7 bases, with 13 bases between. The CDR3 spans 13 residues. CDR3 in DNA: TGTGCCAGCAGCCCCATTGGGGGCCAGCCCCAGCATTTT. Its protein is CASSPIGGQPQHF.